Presented here are 23 T cell receptor beta chains from one specimen sequenced in a study of T cell responses to AZD1222 COVID-19 vaccine. The repertoire was sequenced with immunoSEQ multiplex PCR; TCRdb's copy has only in-frame clones and lacks some. This table holds some 100,000 clones, roughly 86% found once. The specimen comprised peripheral blood, sampled on day 0 of MenACWY control vaccination. The receptors were sampled from an adult in good health.

The chain employs TRBV7-2 and TRBJ2-5, with TRBD1 identical over 11 bases. The germline gives CDR1 SGHTA, CDR2 FQGNSA. The CDR3 consists of 17 residues. Trimming at V came to 5 bases and at J to 4 bases, leaving 12 bases not matched to a gene. The CDR3 sequence: CASSLGQGAISIETQYF. CDR3 in DNA: TGTGCCAGCAGCCTTGGACAGGGGGCAATATCCATAGAGACCCAGTACTTC.

This clone has only a few counts. V gene TRBV5-1 combines with J gene TRBJ2-1; TRBD1 aligns across 7 bases. The CDR3 has 16 amino acids. The V and J ends lost 6 bases and 0 bases, in that order; junction bases with no gene match: 9. Germline V CDR1 and CDR2: SGHRS, YFSETQ. The CDR3, as DNA: TGCGCCAGCACCCCTGAACAGGGGAGCTCCTACAATGAGCAGTTCTTC. The encoded protein is CASTPEQGSSYNEQFF. The full variable domain, in which reference TRBV5-1 and TRBJ2-1 provide the parts outside the CDR3, is KAGVTQTPRYLIKTRGQQVTLSCSPISGHRSVSWYQQTPGQGLQFLFEYFSETQRNKGNFPGRFSGRQFSNSRSEMNVSTLELGDSALYLCASTPEQGSSYNEQFFGPGTRLTVL.

V and J are TRBV30 and TRBJ2-5, with 8 bases lining up with TRBD1. The germline gives CDR1 GTSNPN, CDR2 SVGIG (reference sequence). This CDR3 is 15 amino acids long. V lost 4 bases and J lost 7; bases outside the gene matches: 14. In DNA form, the CDR3 reads TGTGCCTGGACAGAGGGACAGGCCCTTAAAGGGACCCAGTACTTC. Protein product: CAWTEGQALKGTQYF.

The chain is built from TRBV14 and TRBJ2-5; D is undetermined. Germline CDR1 and CDR2: SGHDN and FVKESK. This CDR3 has 12 amino acids. V lost 0 bases, J lost 4 bases, and 3 bases lay in between. The CDR3 here is CASSQEGETQYF. The DNA of the CDR3 is TGTGCCAGCAGCCAAGAAGGAGAGACCCAGTACTTC.

This clone was seen once. The chain is built from TRBV6-5 and TRBJ2-7; 7 nucleotides align to TRBD1. CDR1 MNHEY and CDR2 SVGAGI come from the germline V gene. This CDR3 spans 14 amino acids. The ends lost 6 bases at V and 4 bases at J; junction bases unmatched: 9. The CDR3 reads CASRITGTAYEQYF. As DNA, the CDR3 is TGTGCCAGCAGAATAACCGGGACAGCTTACGAGCAGTACTTC.

This chain uses TRBV28 with TRBJ1-5; D might be TRBD1 (5 bases). Germline V gene sequence: CDR1 MDHEN, CDR2 SYDVKM. Trimming took 11 bases from V and 4 from J, leaving 18 bases between them. The CDR3 consists of 14 residues. This chain's CDR3 is CAARRGEGNQPQHF. The CDR3 DNA reads TGTGCCGCAAGGAGGGGAGAGGGAAATCAGCCCCAGCATTTT.

The rearrangement uses TRBV4-3 and TRBJ2-2; 8 bases line up with TRBD1. The V gene's germline CDR1 is LGHNA and CDR2 YSLEER. V shed 2 bases, J shed 7 bases, and the junction held 6 bases outside the gene matches. The CDR3 totals 15 residues. This CDR3 is CASSQTGGRGGELFF. CDR3 in DNA: TGCGCCAGCAGCCAAACAGGGGGGAGAGGCGGGGAGCTGTTTTTT.

This chain connects TRBV7-9 to TRBJ2-2, with D perhaps TRBD2 (6 bases). The CDR3 loop spans 14 amino acids. The germline gives CDR1 SEHNR, CDR2 FQNEAQ (reference sequence). The ends were cut back, 5 bases at V and 7 bases at J, with 14 bases in the middle. The DNA of the CDR3 is TGTGCCAGCAGCCCGGGAGTGTCGGGCGGGGAGCTGTTTTTT. Encoded protein: CASSPGVSGGELFF.

The J gene is TRBJ2-5, the V gene TRBV10-3; TRBD1 matches 8 bases. V was clipped by 0 bases and J by 3 bases; unmatched bases: 0. CDR3 length equals 14 residues. Germline V gene data show CDR1 as ENHRY and CDR2 as SYGVKD. The CDR3 DNA is TGTGCCATCAGTGAGTCGGACAGGGAAGAGACCCAGTACTTC. This sequence encodes CAISESDREETQYF.

The chain carries TRBV29-1 and TRBJ1-3; the D gene is possibly TRBD1 (5 bases). V lost 6 bases, J lost 1 base, and 10 bases lay in between. Per the germline V gene, CDR1 is SQVTM and CDR2 is ANQGSEA. The CDR3 covers 13 residues. CDR3 nucleotides: TGCAGCGTCCGGGGGGGTTCTGGAAACACCATATATTTT. It is translated as CSVRGGSGNTIYF.

The chain joins TRBV6-6 to TRBJ2-7; D tentatively fits TRBD1 or TRBD2 (6 bases each). This CDR3 contains 14 residues. V lost 2 bases to trimming and J lost 2 bases, with 10 bases between them. Germline CDR1 MNHNY, CDR2 SVGAGI (reference sequence). CDR3 sequence reads: CASSYEGGAYEQYF. For the CDR3, the DNA is TGTGCCAGCAGTTACGAGGGGGGAGCCTACGAGCAGTACTTC.

The V call is TRBV19, the J call TRBJ1-2; D is possibly TRBD1 (5 bases). Between the trimmed V and J ends, which lost 6 bases and 6 bases, there was a span of 17 bases. CDR1 is LNHDA and CDR2 is SQIVND in the germline V gene (reference sequence). The CDR3 is made up of 14 amino acids. The CDR3 here is CASSGAGSENGYTF. The DNA of the CDR3 is TGTGCCAGTAGCGGGGCAGGGAGCGAGAATGGCTACACCTTC.

The chain links TRBV7-3 to TRBJ2-7; D might be TRBD1 (6 bases). The germline gives CDR1 SGHTA, CDR2 FQGTGA. This CDR3 spans 16 amino acids. Trimming removed 4 bases at V and 1 base at J, with 17 bases between. CDR3 DNA sequence: TGTGCCAGCAGCTCCCACAGGGTGCGGTGGTCCTACGAGCAGTACTTC. This encodes CASSSHRVRWSYEQYF.

The chain joins TRBV25-1 to TRBJ2-4; D remains unclear. The CDR3 has 13 amino acids. V lost 3 bases and J 2 bases, leaving 5 bases between the germline ends. CDR1 is MGHDK, CDR2 SYGVNS, per germline. CDR3 in DNA: TGTGCCAGCAGTGACTCGACCAAAAACATTCAGTACTTC. Amino acid sequence: CASSDSTKNIQYF.

The J gene is TRBJ2-3, the V gene TRBV2; the D gene is possibly TRBD2 (7 bases). The V end was cut by 2 bases, the J end by 7 bases, with 16 bases between. CDR3 length: 15 amino acids. The V gene's germline CDR1 is SNHLY and CDR2 FYNNEI. The CDR3 loop reads CASSETGGGQYTQYF. In DNA, the CDR3 is TGTGCCAGCAGTGAAACTGGGGGGGGGCAATATACGCAGTATTTT. Drawing the rest from reference TRBV2 and TRBJ2-3, the complete variable domain is EPEVTQTPSHQVTQMGQEVILRCVPISNHLYFYWYRQILGQKVEFLVSFYNNEISEKSEIFDDQFSVERPDGSNFTLKIRSTKLEDSAMYFCASSETGGGQYTQYFGPGTRLTVL.

The chain links TRBV28 to TRBJ2-2; D assignment may be TRBD1 or TRBD2 (5 bases each). Trimming pared 6 bases from V and 2 bases from J, leaving 19 bases between. The CDR3 sequence is 17 residues long. Germline V CDR1 and CDR2: MDHEN, SYDVKM. The CDR3 bases are TGTGCCAGCAGGTGGGGGTCGAGACTCCTCAACACCGGGGAGCTGTTTTTT. Protein: CASRWGSRLLNTGELFF.

In nucleotides, the CDR3 is TGTGCCAGCAGTTTATGGCAGGGGAATCAGCCCCAGCATTTT. It codes for CASSLWQGNQPQHF. J is TRBJ1-5 and V is TRBV28, with D possibly being TRBD1 (6 bases). Trimming shortened V by 0 bases and J by 4 bases, and 7 bases separated the two germline ends. Germline CDR1 is MDHEN and CDR2 is SYDVKM. The CDR3 contains 14 residues.

V is TRBV4-3 and J is TRBJ2-1; weak D call: TRBD2 (5 bases). The V gene lost 3 bases and the J gene lost 7 bases, with 10 bases spanning the gap. The CDR3 is 13 amino acids. Germline loops: CDR1 LGHNA, CDR2 YSLEER. CDR3 sequence reads: CASSQQLGNEQFF. CDR3 DNA: TGCGCCAGCAGCCAGCAACTAGGGAATGAGCAGTTCTTC.

This clone was seen a handful of times. This rearrangement joins TRBV29-1 to TRBJ2-5, with D perhaps TRBD1 (5 bases). Trimming left V 0 bases short and J 6 bases short, with 8 bases between. CDR3 length equals 12 residues. The germline CDR1 and CDR2 sequences are SQVTM and ANQGSEA. CDR3 DNA sequence: TGCAGCGTTGAAGAGGGGCGGAAGACCCAGTACTTC. Translating gives CSVEEGRKTQYF.

The chain combines TRBV28 with TRBJ2-6, with TRBD1 matching 7 bases. The trim removed 4 bases at V and 0 bases at J, leaving 9 bases unmatched. The CDR3 runs to 18 residues. CDR1 and CDR2 (germline): MDHEN, SYDVKM. The CDR3 DNA reads TGTGCCAGCAGTTCCTACAGGGGTAATTCCTCTGGGGCCAACGTCCTGACTTTC. Amino acids: CASSSYRGNSSGANVLTF.

This clone was seen a single time. This chain joins TRBV7-9 and TRBJ1-2; D is undetermined. Germline lookup yields CDR1 SEHNR and CDR2 FQNEAQ (reference sequence). CDR3 length equals 13 residues. Trimming stripped 5 bases from V and 8 bases from J, with 15 bases between. The CDR3 loop is CASSPLAAHGYTF. The DNA of the CDR3 is TGTGCCAGCAGCCCTTTGGCGGCTCACGGCTACACCTTC.

The chain carries TRBV5-1 and TRBJ1-4; 7 positions match TRBD1. Unmatched junction bases numbered 12, after V lost 6 bases and J lost 7 bases. Germline values: CDR1 SGHRS, CDR2 YFSETQ. The CDR3 covers 15 residues. This CDR3 is CASKFSPQGGEKLFF. CDR3 sequence (DNA): TGCGCCAGCAAGTTTAGTCCGCAGGGGGGTGAAAAACTGTTTTTT.

The J gene is TRBJ1-3, the V gene TRBV29-1; D call uncertain. Germline V gene data show CDR1 as SQVTM and CDR2 as ANQGSEA. V lost 1 base, J lost 4 bases, and 8 bases lay in between. The CDR3 consists of 13 residues. The CDR3 protein is CSVEGTLGNTIYF. CDR3 bases: TGCAGCGTTGAAGGGACCCTAGGAAACACCATATATTTT.